This T cell receptor (beta chain) was obtained from a study of T cell responses to AZD1222 COVID-19 vaccine. Study results and caveats: Within unmutated variant regions lay the reported targets of nearly half of spike-specific TCRs. Samples come after the peak T cell response, not at day 14. Regions 160-218 and 743-854 held dominance among vaccine-associated CD4 TCRs, which spanned spike.

Profiled with immunoSEQ multiplex PCR; TCRdb holds only in-frame clones, not every one. Of 250,000 to 300,000 clones in the sample, 85% to 95% are singletons; the top ten hold around 0.57%. As for this clone: Its antigen is not known.

V lost 5 bases and J 8 bases, leaving 12 bases between the germline ends. This CDR3 region has 12 residues. Germline CDR1 LNHDA, CDR2 SQIVND (reference sequence). This receptor was taken from an adult who received the AZD1222 COVID-19 vaccine. The V gene is TRBV19, the J gene TRBJ1-1; no reliable D call. The specimen comprised peripheral blood, sampled 28 days after the second AZD1222 dose. This chain's CDR3 is CASSSRTEEAFF. In DNA, the CDR3 is TGTGCCAGTAGTTCCCGGACCGAAGAAGCTTTCTTT.